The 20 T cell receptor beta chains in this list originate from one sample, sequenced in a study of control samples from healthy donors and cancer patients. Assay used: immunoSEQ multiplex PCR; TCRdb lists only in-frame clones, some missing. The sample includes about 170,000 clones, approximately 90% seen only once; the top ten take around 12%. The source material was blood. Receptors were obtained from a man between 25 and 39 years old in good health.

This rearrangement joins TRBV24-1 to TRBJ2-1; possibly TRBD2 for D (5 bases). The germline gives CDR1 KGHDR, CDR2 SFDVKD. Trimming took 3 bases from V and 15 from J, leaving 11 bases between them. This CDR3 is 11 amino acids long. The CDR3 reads CATSDGGAPFF. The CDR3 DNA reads TGTGCCACCAGTGATGGAGGCGCACCGTTCTTC.

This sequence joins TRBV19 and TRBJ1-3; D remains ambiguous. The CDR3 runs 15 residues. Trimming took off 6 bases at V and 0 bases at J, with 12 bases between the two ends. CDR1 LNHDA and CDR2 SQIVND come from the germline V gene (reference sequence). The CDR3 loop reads CASRPFRDSGNTIYF. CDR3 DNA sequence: TGTGCCAGTAGACCTTTTCGGGACTCTGGAAACACCATATATTTT. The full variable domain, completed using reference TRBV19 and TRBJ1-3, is DGGITQSPKYLFRKEGQNVTLSCEQNLNHDAMYWYRQDPGQGLRLIYYSQIVNDFQKGDIAEGYSVSREKKESFPLTVTSAQKNPTAFYLCASRPFRDSGNTIYFGEGSWLTVV.

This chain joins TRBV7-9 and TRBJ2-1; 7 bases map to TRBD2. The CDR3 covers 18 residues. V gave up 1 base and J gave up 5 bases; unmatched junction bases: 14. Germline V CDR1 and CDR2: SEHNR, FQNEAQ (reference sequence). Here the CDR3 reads CASSLEGRGLGSDNEQFF. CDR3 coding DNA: TGTGCCAGCAGCTTAGAGGGGCGCGGACTAGGGAGCGACAATGAGCAGTTCTTC.

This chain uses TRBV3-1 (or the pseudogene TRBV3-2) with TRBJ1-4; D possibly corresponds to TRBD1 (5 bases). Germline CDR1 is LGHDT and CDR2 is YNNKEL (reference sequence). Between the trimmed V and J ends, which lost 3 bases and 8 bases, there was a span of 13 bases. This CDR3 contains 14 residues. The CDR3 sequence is CASSHKGLEEKLFF. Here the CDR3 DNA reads TGTGCCAGCAGCCACAAGGGGCTCGAAGAAAAACTGTTTTTT.

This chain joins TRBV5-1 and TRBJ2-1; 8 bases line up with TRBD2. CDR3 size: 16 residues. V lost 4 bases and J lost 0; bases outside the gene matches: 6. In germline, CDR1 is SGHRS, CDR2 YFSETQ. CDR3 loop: CASSLSGTSSYNEQFF. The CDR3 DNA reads TGCGCCAGCAGCCTTTCCGGGACTAGCTCCTACAATGAGCAGTTCTTC.

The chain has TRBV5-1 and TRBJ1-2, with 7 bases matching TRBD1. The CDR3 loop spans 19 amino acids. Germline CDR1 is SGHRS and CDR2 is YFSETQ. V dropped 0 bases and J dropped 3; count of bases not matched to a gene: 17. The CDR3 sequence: CASSLGQGLTTSWDYGYTF. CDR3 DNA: TGCGCCAGCAGCTTGGGACAGGGCCTAACTACGTCCTGGGACTATGGCTACACCTTC.

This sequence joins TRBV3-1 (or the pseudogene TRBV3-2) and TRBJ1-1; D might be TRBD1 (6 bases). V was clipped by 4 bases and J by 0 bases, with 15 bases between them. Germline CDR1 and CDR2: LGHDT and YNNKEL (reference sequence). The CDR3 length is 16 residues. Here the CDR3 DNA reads TGTGCCAGCAGCCTAAGTGGGGGCAGGATGAACACTGAAGCTTTCTTT. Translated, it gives CASSLSGGRMNTEAFF.

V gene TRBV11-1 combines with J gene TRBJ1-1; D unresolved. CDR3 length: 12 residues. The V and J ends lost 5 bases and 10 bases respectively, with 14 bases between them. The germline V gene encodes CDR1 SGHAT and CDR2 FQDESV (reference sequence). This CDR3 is CASSLINAGAFF. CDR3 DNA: TGTGCCAGCAGCCTAATCAATGCGGGAGCTTTCTTT.

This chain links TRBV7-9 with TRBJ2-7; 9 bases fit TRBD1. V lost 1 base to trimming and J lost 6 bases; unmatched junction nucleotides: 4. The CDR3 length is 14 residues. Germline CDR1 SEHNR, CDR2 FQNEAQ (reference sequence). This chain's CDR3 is CASSLGDRALEQYF. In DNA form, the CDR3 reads TGTGCCAGCAGCTTAGGGGACAGGGCCCTCGAGCAGTACTTC.

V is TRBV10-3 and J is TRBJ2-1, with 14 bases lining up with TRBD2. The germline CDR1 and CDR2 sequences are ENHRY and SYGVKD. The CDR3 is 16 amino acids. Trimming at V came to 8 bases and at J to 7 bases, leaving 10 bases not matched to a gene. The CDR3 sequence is CAIGGTSGGPGNEQFF. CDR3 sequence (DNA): TGTGCCATCGGCGGGACTAGCGGGGGCCCTGGGAATGAGCAGTTCTTC.

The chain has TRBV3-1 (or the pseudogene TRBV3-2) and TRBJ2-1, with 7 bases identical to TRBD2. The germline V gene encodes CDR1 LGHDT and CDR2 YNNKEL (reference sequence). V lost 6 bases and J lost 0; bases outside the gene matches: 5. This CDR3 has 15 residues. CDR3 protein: CASSLSGPSYNEQFF. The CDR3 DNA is TGTGCCAGCAGTCTTAGCGGGCCCTCCTACAATGAGCAGTTCTTC.

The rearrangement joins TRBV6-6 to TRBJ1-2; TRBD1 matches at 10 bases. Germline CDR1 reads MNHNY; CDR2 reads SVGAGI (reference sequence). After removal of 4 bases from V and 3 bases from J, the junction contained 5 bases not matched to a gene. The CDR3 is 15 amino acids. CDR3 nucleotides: TGTGCCAGCAGTTTAACCGGACAGGGGGACTATGGCTACACCTTC. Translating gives CASSLTGQGDYGYTF.

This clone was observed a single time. For the CDR3, the DNA is TGTGCCAGCAGTCTAGGGGGCCACACTGAAGCTTTCTTT. Its protein is CASSLGGHTEAFF. V is TRBV27 and J is TRBJ1-1, with 7 bases that match TRBD1. V was clipped by 5 bases and J by 3 bases; unmatched bases: 3. Germline V gene sequence: CDR1 MNHEY, CDR2 SMNVEV (reference sequence). This CDR3 spans 13 amino acids.

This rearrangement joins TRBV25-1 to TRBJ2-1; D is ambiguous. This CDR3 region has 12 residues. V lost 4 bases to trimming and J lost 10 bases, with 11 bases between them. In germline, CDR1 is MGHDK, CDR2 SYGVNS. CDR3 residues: CASSAKWWEQFF. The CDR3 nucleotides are TGTGCCAGCAGTGCCAAGTGGTGGGAGCAGTTCTTC.

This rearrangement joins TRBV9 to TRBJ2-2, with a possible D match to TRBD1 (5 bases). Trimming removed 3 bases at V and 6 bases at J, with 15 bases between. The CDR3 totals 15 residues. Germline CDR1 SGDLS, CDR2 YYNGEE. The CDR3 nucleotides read TGTGCCAGCAGCGCCCGACAGAACGGAGCCGGGGAGCTGTTTTTT. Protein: CASSARQNGAGELFF.

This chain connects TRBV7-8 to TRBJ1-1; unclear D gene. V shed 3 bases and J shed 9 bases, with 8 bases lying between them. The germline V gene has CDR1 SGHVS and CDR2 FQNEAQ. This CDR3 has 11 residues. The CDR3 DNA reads TGTGCCAGCAGCTTGGTAGGGCAAGCTTTCTTT. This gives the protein CASSLVGQAFF.

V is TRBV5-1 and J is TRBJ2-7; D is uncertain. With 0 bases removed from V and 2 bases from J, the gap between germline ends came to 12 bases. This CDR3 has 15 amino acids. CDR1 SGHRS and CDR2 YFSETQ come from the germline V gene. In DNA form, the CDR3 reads TGCGCCAGCAGCTTGGAAATGGGCAGCCCCTACGAGCAGTACTTC. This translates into CASSLEMGSPYEQYF. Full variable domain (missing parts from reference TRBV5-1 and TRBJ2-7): KAGVTQTPRYLIKTRGQQVTLSCSPISGHRSVSWYQQTPGQGLQFLFEYFSETQRNKGNFPGRFSGRQFSNSRSEMNVSTLELGDSALYLCASSLEMGSPYEQYFGPGTRLTVT.

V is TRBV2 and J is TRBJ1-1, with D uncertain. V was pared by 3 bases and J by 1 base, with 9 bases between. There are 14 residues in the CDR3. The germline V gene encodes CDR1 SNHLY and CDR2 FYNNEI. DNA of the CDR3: TGTGCCAGCAGTGACGTGTTCGCGAACACTGAAGCTTTCTTT. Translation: CASSDVFANTEAFF.

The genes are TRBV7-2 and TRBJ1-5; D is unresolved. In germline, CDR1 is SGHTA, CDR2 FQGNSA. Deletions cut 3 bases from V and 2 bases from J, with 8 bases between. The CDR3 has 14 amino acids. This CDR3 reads CASSFDGGNQPQHF. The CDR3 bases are TGTGCCAGCAGCTTCGACGGAGGCAATCAGCCCCAGCATTTT.

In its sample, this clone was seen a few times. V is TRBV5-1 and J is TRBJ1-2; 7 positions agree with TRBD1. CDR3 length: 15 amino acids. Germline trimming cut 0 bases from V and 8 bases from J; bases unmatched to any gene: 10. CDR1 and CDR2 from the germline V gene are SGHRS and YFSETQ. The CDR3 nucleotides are TGCGCCAGCAGCTTGGGACAGGGTGGGTCGGAAGGCTACACCTTC. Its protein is CASSLGQGGSEGYTF. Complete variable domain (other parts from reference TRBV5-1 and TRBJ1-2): KAGVTQTPRYLIKTRGQQVTLSCSPISGHRSVSWYQQTPGQGLQFLFEYFSETQRNKGNFPGRFSGRQFSNSRSEMNVSTLELGDSALYLCASSLGQGGSEGYTFGSGTRLTVV.